This TCR beta chain was found in a study of cytomegalovirus exposure and HLA in healthy donors. Turning to the study itself: Of some 400 genotyped donors, roughly 80% clustered with self-reported Caucasian donors.

The primer mix had 60 Vbeta and 13 Jbeta primers. Assay: immunoSEQ multiplex PCR; the TCRdb copy retains only in-frame clones and omits some. The repertoire holds tens of thousands of clones, approximately 78% seen once, with 7.8% in the top ten. This clone was observed a few times. The target antigen is unknown. Study observations and caveats: Immune exposure information comprised only CMV serostatus.

This receptor was obtained from a man in his late teens or twenties in good health and CMV-seropositive. The sequenced sample was PBMCs.

DNA for the CDR3: TGTGCCAGCAGCCACGGGACAGGGGGCGATAATGAGCAGTTCTTC. Its protein product is CASSHGTGGDNEQFF. The rearrangement joins TRBV13 to TRBJ2-1; the match to TRBD1 covers 12 bases. Germline V gene sequence: CDR1 PRHDT, CDR2 FYEKMQ (reference sequence). Unmatched junction bases numbered 6, after V lost 5 bases and J lost 7 bases. This CDR3 contains 15 residues.